The TCR beta chain under discussion was sequenced for a study of shared clonotypes between healthy human individuals. Study-wide background: Plates per donor: three CD4 naive, three CD4 memory, two CD8 naive, one CD8 memory. Study-level results: Limitation of the genetic and exposure-history diversity represented came from the few donors.

As regards this clone: Antigen unknown.

Germline loops: CDR1 MNHEY, CDR2 SVGAGI. V trimming: 8 bases; J trimming: 5 bases; junction bases outside the gene matches: 11. This CDR3 comprises 15 residues. TCRdb keeps only in-frame clones here, not all; method: immunoSEQ multiplex PCR. The repertoire consists of about 2.4 million clones, with approximately 93% occurring once and the leading ten covering approximately 0.36%. This receptor was obtained from a man between 18 and 35 years old in good health. Some clones in this sample may be carry-over from other donors' samples. The sequencing sample was made of naive CD4+ T cells from PBMCs. Subset specified: CD45RA+ positively selected. The V call is TRBV6-5, the J call TRBJ2-1; 8 bases match TRBD2. CDR3 in amino acids: CASWPLAAGDNEQFF. As DNA, the CDR3 is TGTGCCAGCTGGCCACTAGCGGCCGGTGACAATGAGCAGTTCTTC.